This T cell receptor (beta chain) stems from a study of shared clonotypes between healthy human individuals. V lost 7 bases to trimming and J lost 5 bases, with 18 bases between them. Looked up from germline, CDR1 is SQVTM and CDR2 is ANQGSEA. The CDR3 length is 14 residues. Memory CD4+ cells were the fraction left after CD45RA+ naive selection. TCRdb keeps only in-frame clones here, not all; method: immunoSEQ multiplex PCR. In the table there are around 1,100,000 clones, approximately 80% of which are singletons. The source material was memory CD4+ T cells from PBMCs. Subset noted: CD45RA-negative fraction. The gene calls are TRBV29-1 and TRBJ1-5; TRBD1 is a possible D gene (5 bases). This clonotype originated in a man between 18 and 35 years old in good health. Some clones in this sample may be carry-over from other donors' samples. CDR3 DNA: TGCAGCGCAATTTCGGACATGCCAGATCAGCCCCAGCATTTT. Translating it yields CSAISDMPDQPQHF.